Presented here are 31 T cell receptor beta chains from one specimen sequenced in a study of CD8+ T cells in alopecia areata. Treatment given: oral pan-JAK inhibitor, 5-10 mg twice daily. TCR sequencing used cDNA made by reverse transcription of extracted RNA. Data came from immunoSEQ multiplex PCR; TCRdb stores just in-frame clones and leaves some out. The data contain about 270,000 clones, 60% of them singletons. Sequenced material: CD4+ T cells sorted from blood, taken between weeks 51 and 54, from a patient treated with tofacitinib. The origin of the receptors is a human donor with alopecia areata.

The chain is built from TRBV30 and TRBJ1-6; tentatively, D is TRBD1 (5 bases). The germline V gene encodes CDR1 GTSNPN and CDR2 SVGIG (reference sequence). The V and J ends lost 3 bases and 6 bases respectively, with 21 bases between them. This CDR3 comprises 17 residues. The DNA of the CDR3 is TGTGCCTGGAGCAGAAGGCAGGGCTCTCTTTCTAATTCACCCCTCCACTTT. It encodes CAWSRRQGSLSNSPLHF.

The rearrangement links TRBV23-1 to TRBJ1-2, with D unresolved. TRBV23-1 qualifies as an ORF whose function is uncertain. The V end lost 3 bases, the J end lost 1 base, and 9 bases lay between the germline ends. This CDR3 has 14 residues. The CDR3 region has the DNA TGCGCCAGCAGTCAGCGCAGAGTTAACTATGGCTACACCTTC. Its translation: CASSQRRVNYGYTF.

The CDR3 DNA reads as TGTGCCAGCAGCCCTCGGGCCGATTCACCCCTCCACTTT. Translating it yields CASSPRADSPLHF. The chain joins TRBV7-3 to TRBJ1-6; D gene unclear. The CDR3 covers 13 residues. Germline CDR1 is SGHTA and CDR2 is FQGTGA. The V end lost 5 bases, the J end lost 8 bases, and 10 bases lay between the germline ends.

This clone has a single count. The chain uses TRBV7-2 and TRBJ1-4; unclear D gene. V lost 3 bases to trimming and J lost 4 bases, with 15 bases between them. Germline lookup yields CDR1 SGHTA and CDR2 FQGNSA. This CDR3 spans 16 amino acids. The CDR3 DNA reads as TGTGCCAGCAGCTTGAGTGTTCGGAAACTTAATGAAAAACTGTTTTTT. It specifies CASSLSVRKLNEKLFF.

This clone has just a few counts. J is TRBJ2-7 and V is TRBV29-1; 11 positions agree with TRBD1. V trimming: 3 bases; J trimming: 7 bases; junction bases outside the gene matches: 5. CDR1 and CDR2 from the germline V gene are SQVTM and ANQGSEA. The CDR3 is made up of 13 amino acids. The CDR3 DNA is TGCAGCGTTGACGGACAGGGGGCGCAGGAGCAGTACTTC. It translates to CSVDGQGAQEQYF.

CDR3 sequence (DNA): TGTGCCAGCAGTGATCAGGGGCAGGGAAAAGAAAAACTGTTTTTT. Translation: CASSDQGQGKEKLFF. This chain joins TRBV25-1 and TRBJ1-4, with D tentatively TRBD1 (6 bases). Trimming cost V 3 bases and J 8 bases, with 16 bases left between them. The CDR3 has 15 amino acids. Looked up from germline, CDR1 is MGHDK and CDR2 is SYGVNS.

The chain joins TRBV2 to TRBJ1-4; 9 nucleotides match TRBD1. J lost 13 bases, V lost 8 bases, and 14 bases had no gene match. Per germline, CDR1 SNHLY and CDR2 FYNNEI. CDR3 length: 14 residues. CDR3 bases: TGTGCCAGCTCTGGGACAGGGACCCCGGGACGACTGTTTTTT. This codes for CASSGTGTPGRLFF.

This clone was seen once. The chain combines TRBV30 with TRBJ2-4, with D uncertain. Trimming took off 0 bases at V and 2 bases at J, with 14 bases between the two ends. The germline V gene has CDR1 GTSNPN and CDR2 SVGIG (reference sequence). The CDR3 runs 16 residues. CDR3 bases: TGTGCCTGGAGTGTATCTGGTGGGCAGCCCAAAAACATTCAGTACTTC. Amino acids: CAWSVSGGQPKNIQYF.

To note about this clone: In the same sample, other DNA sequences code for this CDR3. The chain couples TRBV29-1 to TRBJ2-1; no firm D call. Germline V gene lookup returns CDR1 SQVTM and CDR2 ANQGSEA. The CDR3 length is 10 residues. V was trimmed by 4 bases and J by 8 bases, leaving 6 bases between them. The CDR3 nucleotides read TGCAGCGTTGGCGGCTATGAGCAGTTCTTC. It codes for CSVGGYEQFF.

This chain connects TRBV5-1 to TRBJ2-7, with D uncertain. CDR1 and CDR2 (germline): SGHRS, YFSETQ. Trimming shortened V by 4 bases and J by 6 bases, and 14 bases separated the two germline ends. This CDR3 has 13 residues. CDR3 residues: CASSHPTGLEQYF. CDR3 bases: TGCGCCAGCAGCCATCCGACGGGCCTCGAGCAGTACTTC.

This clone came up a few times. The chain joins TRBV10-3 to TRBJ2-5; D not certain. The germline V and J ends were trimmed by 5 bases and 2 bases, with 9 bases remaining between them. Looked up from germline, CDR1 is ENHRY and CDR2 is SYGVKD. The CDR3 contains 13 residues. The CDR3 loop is CAISPLGQETQYF. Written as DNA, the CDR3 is TGTGCCATCAGTCCGTTGGGGCAAGAGACCCAGTACTTC.

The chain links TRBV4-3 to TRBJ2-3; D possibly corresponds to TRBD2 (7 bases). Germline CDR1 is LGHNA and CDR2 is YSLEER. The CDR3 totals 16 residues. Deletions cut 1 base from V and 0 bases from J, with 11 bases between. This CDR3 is CASSQVAGASTDTQYF. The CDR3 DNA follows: TGCGCCAGCAGCCAAGTTGCGGGGGCTAGCACAGATACGCAGTATTTT.

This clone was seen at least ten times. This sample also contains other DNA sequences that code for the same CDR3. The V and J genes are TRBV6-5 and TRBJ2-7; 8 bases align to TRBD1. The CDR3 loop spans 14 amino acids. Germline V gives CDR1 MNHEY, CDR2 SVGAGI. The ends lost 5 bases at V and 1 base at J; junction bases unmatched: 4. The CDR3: CASSRTGSSYEQYF. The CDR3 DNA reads TGTGCCAGCAGTCGGACAGGGTCATCCTACGAGCAGTACTTC.

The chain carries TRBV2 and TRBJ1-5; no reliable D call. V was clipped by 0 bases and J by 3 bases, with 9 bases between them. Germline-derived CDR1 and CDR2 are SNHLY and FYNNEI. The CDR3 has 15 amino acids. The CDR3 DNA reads TGTGCCAGCAGTGAAGCCCGACTCCTCAATCAGCCCCAGCATTTT. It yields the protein CASSEARLLNQPQHF.

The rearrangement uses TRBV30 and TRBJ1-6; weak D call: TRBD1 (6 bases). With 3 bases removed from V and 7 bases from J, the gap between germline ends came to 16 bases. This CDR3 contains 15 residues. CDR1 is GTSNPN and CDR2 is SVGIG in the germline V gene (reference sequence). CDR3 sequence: CAWSAPDDRNSPLHF. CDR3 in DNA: TGTGCCTGGAGCGCCCCGGACGACAGGAATTCACCCCTCCACTTT.

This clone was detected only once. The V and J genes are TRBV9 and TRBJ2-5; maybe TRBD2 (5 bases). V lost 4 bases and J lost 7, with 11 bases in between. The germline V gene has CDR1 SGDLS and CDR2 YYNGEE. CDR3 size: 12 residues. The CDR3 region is CASSSGIGTQYF. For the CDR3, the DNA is TGTGCCAGCAGCTCGGGAATCGGGACCCAGTACTTC.

The CDR3 loop is CATRGGTEAFF. Here the CDR3 DNA reads TGTGCCACCAGGGGCGGGACTGAAGCTTTCTTT. This sequence joins TRBV6-5 and TRBJ1-1, with D possibly being TRBD1 (6 bases). The CDR3 runs to 11 residues. V was cut by 10 bases and J by 5 bases, with 11 bases left in between. Germline CDR1 MNHEY, CDR2 SVGAGI.

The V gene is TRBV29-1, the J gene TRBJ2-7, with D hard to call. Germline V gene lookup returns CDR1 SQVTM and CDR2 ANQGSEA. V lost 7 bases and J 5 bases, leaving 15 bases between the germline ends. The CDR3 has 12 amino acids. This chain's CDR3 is CSGAAGWDEQYF. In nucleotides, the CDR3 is TGCAGCGGGGCAGCCGGTTGGGACGAGCAGTACTTC.

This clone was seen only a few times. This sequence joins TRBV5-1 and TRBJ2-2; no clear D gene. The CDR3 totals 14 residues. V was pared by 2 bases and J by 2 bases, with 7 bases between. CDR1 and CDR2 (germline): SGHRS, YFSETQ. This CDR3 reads CASSFDPNTGELFF. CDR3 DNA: TGCGCCAGCAGCTTCGACCCAAACACCGGGGAGCTGTTTTTT.

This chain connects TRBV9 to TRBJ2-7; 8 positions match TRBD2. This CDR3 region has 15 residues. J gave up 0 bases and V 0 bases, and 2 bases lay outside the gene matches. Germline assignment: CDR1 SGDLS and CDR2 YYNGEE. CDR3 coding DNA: TGTGCCAGCAGCGTAGCTAGCGGGCTCTCCTACGAGCAGTACTTC. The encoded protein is CASSVASGLSYEQYF. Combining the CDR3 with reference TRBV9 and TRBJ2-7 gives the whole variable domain DSGVTQTPKHLITATGQRVTLRCSPRSGDLSVYWYQQSLDQGLQFLIQYYNGEERAKGNILERFSAQQFPDLHSELNLSSLELGDSALYFCASSVASGLSYEQYFGPGTRLTVT.

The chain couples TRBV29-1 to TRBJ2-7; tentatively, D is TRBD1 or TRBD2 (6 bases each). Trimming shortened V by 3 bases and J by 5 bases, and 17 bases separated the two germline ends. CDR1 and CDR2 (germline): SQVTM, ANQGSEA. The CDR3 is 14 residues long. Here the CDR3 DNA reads TGCAGCGTTGAGATCGATAGGGGGGCCCACGAGCAGTACTTC. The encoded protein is CSVEIDRGAHEQYF.

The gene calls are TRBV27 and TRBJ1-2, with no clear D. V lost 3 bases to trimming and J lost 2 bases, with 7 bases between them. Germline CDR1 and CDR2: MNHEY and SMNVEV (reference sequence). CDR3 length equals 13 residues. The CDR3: CASSFAENYGYTF. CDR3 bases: TGTGCCAGCAGTTTCGCGGAGAACTATGGCTACACCTTC.

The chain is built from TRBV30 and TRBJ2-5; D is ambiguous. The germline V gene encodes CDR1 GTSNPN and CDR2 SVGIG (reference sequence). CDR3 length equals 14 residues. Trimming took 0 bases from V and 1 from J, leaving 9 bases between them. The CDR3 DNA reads TGTGCCTGGAGTGTAAGCCCATCCCAAGAGACCCAGTACTTC. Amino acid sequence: CAWSVSPSQETQYF.

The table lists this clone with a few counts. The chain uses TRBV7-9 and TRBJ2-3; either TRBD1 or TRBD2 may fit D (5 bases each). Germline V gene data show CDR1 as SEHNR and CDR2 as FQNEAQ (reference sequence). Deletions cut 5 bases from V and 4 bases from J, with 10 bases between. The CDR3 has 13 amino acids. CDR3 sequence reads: CASSPKGPDTQYF. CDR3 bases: TGTGCCAGCAGCCCAAAGGGACCAGATACGCAGTATTTT.

The CDR3 protein is CASSAQGYGEQYF. The CDR3 coding sequence is TGTGCCAGCAGCGCGCAGGGTTACGGCGAGCAGTACTTC. The rearrangement joins TRBV9 to TRBJ2-7, with D possibly being TRBD1 (5 bases). Per the germline V gene, CDR1 is SGDLS and CDR2 is YYNGEE. The CDR3 extends over 13 amino acids. V lost 3 bases and J lost 6, with 13 bases in between.

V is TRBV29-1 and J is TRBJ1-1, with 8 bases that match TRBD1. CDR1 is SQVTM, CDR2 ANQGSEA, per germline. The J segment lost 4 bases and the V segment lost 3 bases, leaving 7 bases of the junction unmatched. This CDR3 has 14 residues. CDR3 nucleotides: TGCAGCGTTGAGAGACAGGGGTTCATCACTGAAGCTTTCTTT. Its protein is CSVERQGFITEAFF.

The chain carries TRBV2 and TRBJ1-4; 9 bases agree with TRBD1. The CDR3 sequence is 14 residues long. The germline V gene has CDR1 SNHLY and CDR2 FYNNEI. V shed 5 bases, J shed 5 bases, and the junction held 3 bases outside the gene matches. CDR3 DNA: TGTGCCAGCAGTTTTGACAGGGGGAATGAAAAACTGTTTTTT. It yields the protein CASSFDRGNEKLFF.

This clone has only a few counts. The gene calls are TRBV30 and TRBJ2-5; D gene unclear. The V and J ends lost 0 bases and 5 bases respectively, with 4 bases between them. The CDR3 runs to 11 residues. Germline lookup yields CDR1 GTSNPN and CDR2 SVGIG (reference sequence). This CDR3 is CAWSVEETQYF. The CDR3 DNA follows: TGTGCCTGGAGTGTAGAGGAGACCCAGTACTTC.

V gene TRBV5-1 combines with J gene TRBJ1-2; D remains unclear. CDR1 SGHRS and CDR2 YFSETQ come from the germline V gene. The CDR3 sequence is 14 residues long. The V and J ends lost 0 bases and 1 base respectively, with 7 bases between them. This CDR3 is CASSLGTVNYGYTF. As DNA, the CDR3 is TGCGCCAGCAGCTTGGGGACGGTTAACTATGGCTACACCTTC.

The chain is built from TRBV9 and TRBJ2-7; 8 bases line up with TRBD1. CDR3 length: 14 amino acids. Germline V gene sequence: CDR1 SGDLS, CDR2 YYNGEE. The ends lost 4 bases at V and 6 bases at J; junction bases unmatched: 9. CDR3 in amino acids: CASSPWTGSGEQYF. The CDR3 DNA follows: TGTGCCAGCAGCCCATGGACAGGGAGTGGCGAGCAGTACTTC.

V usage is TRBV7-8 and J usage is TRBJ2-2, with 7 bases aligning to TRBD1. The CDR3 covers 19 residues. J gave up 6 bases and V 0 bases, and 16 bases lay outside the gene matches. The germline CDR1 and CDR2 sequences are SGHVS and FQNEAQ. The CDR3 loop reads CASSLAQVPRGLKSGELFF. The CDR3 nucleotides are TGTGCCAGCAGCTTAGCGCAGGTCCCGAGGGGGCTAAAGTCCGGGGAGCTGTTTTTT.